This T cell receptor (beta chain) emerged from a study of T cell changes during pregnancy in multiple sclerosis. With 3 bases clipped from V and 6 bases from J, the junction kept 6 bases outside the gene matches. The CDR3 sequence is 14 residues long. Germline loops: CDR1 SGHDT, CDR2 YYEEEE. Clones were read by immunoSEQ multiplex PCR, and TCRdb kept only the in-frame ones, dropping some. The sample comprises about 68,000 clones, 90% of which are singletons, and around 1.5% rests with the top ten. This clone was detected only once. V usage is TRBV5-6 and J usage is TRBJ2-1, with 7 bases that match TRBD2. The source was peripheral blood, collected in the third trimester of pregnancy. The source of this sequence is a female donor with multiple sclerosis, enrolled in a pregnancy study. The CDR3 DNA is TGTGCCAGCAGCTCCGACTGGGAGGGCAATGAGCAGTTCTTC. This sequence encodes CASSSDWEGNEQFF.